This T cell receptor (beta chain) was obtained from a study of blood T cell repertoires in COVID-19. Study background: From T cells, B-cell-depleted T cells, or PBMCs came the material, which was cDNA or gDNA.

This table comes from immunoSEQ multiplex PCR, and its TCRdb copy is limited to in-frame clones, with some not included. Here the sample spans some 64,000 clones, just under 75% being singletons. The germline V and J ends were trimmed by 3 bases and 5 bases, with 10 bases remaining between them. This CDR3 is 13 amino acids long. Germline CDR1 is SGHNT and CDR2 is YENEEA. V is TRBV11-3 and J is TRBJ1-1; D is uncertain. The source is a woman in her 70s with COVID-19, enrolled during active disease. Sequences were obtained from peripheral blood. The CDR3 protein is CASSLRRRTEAFF. In DNA, the CDR3 is TGTGCCAGCAGCTTGAGGCGAAGAACTGAAGCTTTCTTT.